The 18 T cell receptor beta chains reported below all come from one sample, sequenced in a study of breast tumors, draining lymph nodes, adjacent tissues (dated by TCRdb to about 2016). Libraries were prepared through multiplex PCR. Data came from an Illumina HiSeq 2000. Starting from the raw public reads, TCRdb applied fastp trimming at Q25, assembled clones with MiXCR and retained in-frame beta chains. Records with the same CDR3 protein are collapsed into one entry carrying the most frequent genes and DNA. In this sample the table shows about 130,000 distinct CDR3 sequences, about 20% of which occur a single time. 2.6% of the sample belongs to the ten largest clones. The axillary draining lymph nodes of breast cancer patients were the source of the lymph node samples. Sample: axillary lymph node tissue. The receptors originated from a female donor with breast cancer. Some clones in this sample may be carry-over from other donors' samples.

A remark on this clonotype: A much bigger clone sits one base away, suggesting this may be a read error. The chain joins TRBV12-3 or TRBV12-4 to TRBJ1-2; 10 positions match TRBD1. This CDR3 is 16 amino acids long. The CDR3 DNA reads TGTGCCAGCAGAGCGACAGGGGGCAGAGCTAACTATGTCTACACCTTC. This encodes CASRATGGRANYVYTF.

The chain links TRBV7-8 to TRBJ2-2; D not resolved. V was pared by 1 base and J by 7 bases, with 4 bases between. This CDR3 is built from 12 residues. CDR1 is SGHVS, CDR2 FQNEAQ, per germline. This CDR3 is CASSLDGGELFF. The CDR3 DNA reads TGTGCCAGCAGCTTAGATGGCGGGGAGCTGTTTTTT.

This clonotype has at least ten counts. The rearrangement links TRBV28 to TRBJ2-7; 8 nucleotides line up with TRBD1. There are 15 residues in the CDR3. Trimming took 5 bases from V and 4 from J; bases not matched to a gene: 10. Germline assignment: CDR1 MDHEN and CDR2 SYDVKM. The CDR3 DNA follows: TGTGCCAGCAGTCCACCGGGACAGGCTGAATACGAGCAGTACTTC. Translation gives CASSPPGQAEYEQYF.

Only a few counts were recorded for this clonotype. The chain carries TRBV12-5 and TRBJ2-1; 10 bases align to TRBD2. The CDR3 extends over 20 amino acids. V lost 7 bases to trimming and J lost 0 bases; unmatched junction nucleotides: 18. Germline CDR1 and CDR2: LGHNT and FRNRAP. CDR3 DNA sequence: TGTGCTAGTGCCCCCAGGGCTAGCGGGGGCACTCACAGCTCCTACAATGAGCAGTTCTTC. This translates into CASAPRASGGTHSSYNEQFF.

This clonotype occurred many times. This rearrangement joins TRBV20-1 to TRBJ2-7; TRBD1 agrees at 9 bases. The germline V gene encodes CDR1 DFQATT and CDR2 SNEGSKA (reference sequence). V lost 6 bases, J lost 5 bases, and 8 bases stayed unmatched. CDR3 length: 13 amino acids. CDR3: CSANRQGGHEQYF. CDR3 sequence (DNA): TGCAGTGCCAATAGACAGGGGGGGCACGAGCAGTACTTC.

This clonotype was recorded at least ten times. This chain connects TRBV15 to TRBJ2-3; 10 nucleotides line up with TRBD1. The CDR3 spans 15 residues. Germline assignment: CDR1 LNHNV and CDR2 YYDKDF (reference sequence). V shed 2 bases and J 6 bases; nucleotides not matched to a gene: 5. CDR3 coding DNA: TGTGCCACCAGCAGACCCGGGACAGGGGACGATACGCAGTATTTT. Its translation is CATSRPGTGDDTQYF.

V gene TRBV4-1 combines with J gene TRBJ2-4; TRBD2 might be the D (6 bases). Germline V gives CDR1 MGHRA, CDR2 YSYEKL. This CDR3 contains 15 residues. Trimming left V 8 bases short and J 9 bases short, with 23 bases between. The CDR3 DNA sequence: TGCGCCAGCGGCCGCCCGAAGCGGGCCGAACGCATTCAGTACTTC. It encodes CASGRPKRAERIQYF.

This clonotype was observed at least ten times. The chain carries TRBV15 and TRBJ2-5, with D perhaps matching TRBD1 (5 bases). The CDR3 sequence is 13 residues long. Germline V gene sequence: CDR1 LNHNV, CDR2 YYDKDF (reference sequence). Trimming stripped 0 bases from V and 3 bases from J, with 5 bases between. The CDR3: CATSRDREETQYF. CDR3 bases: TGTGCCACCAGCAGAGACAGGGAAGAGACCCAGTACTTC.

This clonotype has ten or more counts. The rearrangement uses TRBV9 and TRBJ2-1; D remains ambiguous. The CDR3 spans 12 residues. Germline V gene data show CDR1 as SGDLS and CDR2 as YYNGEE. V lost 0 bases to trimming and J lost 8 bases, with 6 bases between them. CDR3 nucleotide sequence: TGTGCCAGCAGCGTAGATCAGGATGAGCAGTTCTTC. Encoded protein: CASSVDQDEQFF.

In this sample, this clonotype turned up many times. This chain uses TRBV7-2 with TRBJ2-7; 7 bases match TRBD2. J was trimmed by 7 bases and V by 1 base; bases with no gene match: 10. The length of the CDR3 is 15 residues. Germline V lookup: CDR1 SGHTA, CDR2 FQGNSA. The CDR3 region has the DNA TGTGCCAGCAGCTTAGACGTGGGAGGGCCTCGGGAGCAGTACTTC. This gives the protein CASSLDVGGPREQYF. The complete variable domain, with remaining parts taken from reference TRBV7-2 and TRBJ2-7, reads GAGVSQSPSNKVTEKGKDVELRCDPISGHTALYWYRQSLGQGLEFLIYFQGNSAPDKSGLPSDRFSAERTGGSVSTLTIQRTQQEDSAVYLCASSLDVGGPREQYFGPGTRLTVT.

This clonotype was seen many times. This sequence joins TRBV10-3 and TRBJ2-1, with D perhaps being TRBD1 or TRBD2 (5 bases each). Deletions cut 8 bases from V and 6 bases from J, with 8 bases between. The germline gives CDR1 ENHRY, CDR2 SYGVKD. This CDR3 region has 11 residues. CDR3 DNA sequence: TGTGCCATCGGGGGAGTCAATGAGCAGTTCTTC. The encoded protein is CAIGGVNEQFF.

This clonotype was recorded many times. The CDR3 is CASSPDAGRTKNEQFF. CDR3 DNA: TGTGCCAGCAGTCCCGACGCGGGCAGGACAAAGAATGAGCAGTTCTTC. The gene calls are TRBV6-6 and TRBJ2-1; tentatively, D is TRBD1 or TRBD2 (5 bases each). The CDR3 extends over 16 amino acids. With 5 bases removed from V and 7 bases from J, the gap between germline ends came to 21 bases. The germline gives CDR1 MNHNY, CDR2 SVGAGI (reference sequence).

In this sample, this clonotype turned up many times. This chain links TRBV7-6 with TRBJ2-2; 14 nucleotides align to TRBD2. The germline V gene encodes CDR1 SGHVS and CDR2 FNYEAQ. V gave up 0 bases and J gave up 3 bases; unmatched junction bases: 3. The CDR3 totals 18 residues. The CDR3 nucleotides are TGTGCCAGCAGCTTAGCCGGACTAGCGGGAGGTCACACCGGGGAGCTGTTTTTT. Translating gives CASSLAGLAGGHTGELFF.

This clonotype was recorded a few times. It may be a read error: a sequence one base away is much more abundant. This chain connects TRBV7-9 to TRBJ2-3, with a weak D call TRBD2 (5 bases). V lost 5 bases and J lost 4, with 13 bases in between. CDR1 and CDR2 (germline): SEHNR, FQNEAQ (reference sequence). The CDR3 consists of 14 residues. CDR3 nucleotide sequence: TGTGCCAGCAGCCCCGTGAGTAGCGCAGATACGCAGTATTTT. Translated, it gives CASSPVSSADTQYF. The variable domain in full, with the rest retrieved from reference TRBV7-9 and TRBJ2-3, is DTGVSQNPRHKITKRGQNVTFRCDPISEHNRLYWYRQTLGQGPEFLTYFQNEAQLEKSRLLSDRFSAERPKGSFSTLEIQRTEQGDSAMYLCASSPVSSADTQYFGPGTRLTVL.

This clonotype was counted at least ten times. The DNA of the CDR3 is TGTGCCAGCAGCATTACAGGGGGCGCGTTGGAAAAACTGTTTTTT. It specifies CASSITGGALEKLFF. The genes are TRBV13 and TRBJ1-4; 9 nucleotides align to TRBD1. V lost 5 bases and J lost 8; bases outside the gene matches: 9. This CDR3 has 15 amino acids. Per the germline V gene, CDR1 is PRHDT and CDR2 is FYEKMQ (reference sequence). The full variable domain, its missing parts supplied by reference TRBV13 and TRBJ1-4, is AAGVIQSPRHLIKEKRETATLKCYPIPRHDTVYWYQQGPGQDPQFLISFYEKMQSDKGSIPDRFSAQQFSDYHSELNMSSLELGDSALYFCASSITGGALEKLFFGSGTQLSVL.

This clonotype was seen at least ten times. V is TRBV28 and J is TRBJ2-3, with 7 nucleotides matching TRBD1. Trimming cost V 4 bases and J 7 bases; bases outside gene matches: 2. The CDR3 is 12 residues long. CDR1 and CDR2 from the germline V gene are MDHEN and SYDVKM. DNA of the CDR3: TGTGCCAGCAGTTCGACAGGGCATACGCAGTATTTT. It is translated as CASSSTGHTQYF.

This chain uses TRBV18 with TRBJ1-2; a possible D gene is TRBD1 (6 bases). V dropped 4 bases and J dropped 4 bases, with 13 bases sitting between them. Germline-derived CDR1 and CDR2 are KGHSH and LQKENI. The CDR3 runs 14 residues. The CDR3 region has the DNA TGTGCCAGCTCACAACGGACAGACAGCTATGGCTACACCTTC. It yields the protein CASSQRTDSYGYTF.

This clonotype showed up many times. The chain links TRBV19 to TRBJ2-1, with D perhaps TRBD1 (5 bases). Trimming left V 4 bases short and J 0 bases short, with 7 bases between. Germline CDR1 LNHDA, CDR2 SQIVND (reference sequence). The length of the CDR3 is 14 residues. The CDR3 bases are TGTGCCAGTAGTAGACAGAGCTCCTACAATGAGCAGTTCTTC. This translates into CASSRQSSYNEQFF. Complete variable domain (other parts from reference TRBV19 and TRBJ2-1): DGGITQSPKYLFRKEGQNVTLSCEQNLNHDAMYWYRQDPGQGLRLIYYSQIVNDFQKGDIAEGYSVSREKKESFPLTVTSAQKNPTAFYLCASSRQSSYNEQFFGPGTRLTVL.